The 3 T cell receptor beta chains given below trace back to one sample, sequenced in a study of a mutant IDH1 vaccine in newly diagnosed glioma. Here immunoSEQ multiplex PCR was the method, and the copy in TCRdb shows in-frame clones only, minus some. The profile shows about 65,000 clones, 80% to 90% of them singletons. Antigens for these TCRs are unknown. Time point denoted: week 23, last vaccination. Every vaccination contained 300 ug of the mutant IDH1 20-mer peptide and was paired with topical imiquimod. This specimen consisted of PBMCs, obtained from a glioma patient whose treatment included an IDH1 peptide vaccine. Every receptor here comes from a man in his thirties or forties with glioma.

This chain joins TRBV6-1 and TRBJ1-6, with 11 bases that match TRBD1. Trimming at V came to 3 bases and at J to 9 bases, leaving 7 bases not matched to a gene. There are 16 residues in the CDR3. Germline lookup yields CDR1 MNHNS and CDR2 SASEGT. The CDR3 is CASSEVPGQGGSPLHF. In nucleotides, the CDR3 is TGTGCCAGCAGTGAGGTACCGGGACAGGGGGGTTCACCCCTCCACTTT.

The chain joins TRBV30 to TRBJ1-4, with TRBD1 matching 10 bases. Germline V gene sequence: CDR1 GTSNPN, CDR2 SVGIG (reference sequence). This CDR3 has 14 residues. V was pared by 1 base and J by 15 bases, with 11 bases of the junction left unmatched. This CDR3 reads CAWSGGQGTSMVFF. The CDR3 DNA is TGTGCCTGGAGTGGGGGACAGGGGACGTCGATGGTGTTTTTT.

CDR3 DNA: TGTGCCAGCAGTACGCGAAGGACAGGGGTACCGACCGGGGAGCTGTTTTTT. Protein sequence: CASSTRRTGVPTGELFF. V gene TRBV27 combines with J gene TRBJ2-2; 9 nucleotides line up with TRBD1. This CDR3 is built from 17 residues. With V trimmed by 5 bases and J by 5 bases, 12 bases remained unmatched. Germline loops: CDR1 MNHEY, CDR2 SMNVEV (reference sequence).